One sample yielded the 31 T cell receptor beta chains listed below, sequenced in a study of blood T cell repertoires in COVID-19 (dated by TCRdb to 2019 to 2021). Receptors were amplified or captured by the immunoSEQ multiplex PCR assay. Sourced from immuneACCESS, this table was stored by TCRdb with only in-frame sequences that have V and J called. A share of the clones is absent; for the studies checked, an unresolved V gene accounts for under half, and the remainder has no known explanation. The sample table records 300,000 to 500,000 clones; 88% of these occur just once. The ten top clones hold 0.95% to 1% of the sample. Material: PBMCs or T cells enriched from blood (not recorded which). The receptors derive from a woman aged 25 to 39 with acute COVID-19.

The chain is built from TRBV7-2 and TRBJ1-2; TRBD1 agrees at 10 bases. V lost 5 bases to trimming and J lost 2 bases; unmatched junction nucleotides: 8. Germline CDR1 reads SGHTA; CDR2 reads FQGNSA. This CDR3 spans 16 amino acids. This CDR3 is CASSQDRGTRNYGYTF. Written as DNA, the CDR3 is TGTGCCAGCAGCCAGGACAGGGGGACGCGGAACTATGGCTACACCTTC.

The V and J genes are TRBV12-5 and TRBJ1-5; 12 nucleotides line up with TRBD1. The junction had 8 bases not matched to a gene; V was cut back by 6 bases and J by 2 bases. Germline lookup yields CDR1 LGHNT and CDR2 FRNRAP. The CDR3 loop spans 17 amino acids. Here the CDR3 reads CASGPGTGGEGNQPQHF. The CDR3 DNA reads as TGTGCTAGTGGACCCGGGACAGGGGGCGAGGGCAATCAGCCCCAGCATTTT.

V usage is TRBV7-3 and J usage is TRBJ2-2; 7 bases line up with TRBD1. Trimming cost V 1 base and J 2 bases; bases outside gene matches: 13. The CDR3 extends over 19 amino acids. Germline CDR1 is SGHTA and CDR2 is FQGTGA. CDR3 nucleotides: TGTGCCAGCAGCTTAATCCCTCGGTTAGGGACAGAAAACACCGGGGAGCTGTTTTTT. It is translated as CASSLIPRLGTENTGELFF.

The chain links TRBV3-1 (or the pseudogene TRBV3-2) to TRBJ1-4, with 8 bases that match TRBD1. This CDR3 comprises 15 residues. In germline, CDR1 is LGHDT, CDR2 YNNKEL (reference sequence). Unmatched junction bases numbered 9, after V lost 4 bases and J lost 8 bases. In DNA form, the CDR3 reads TGTGCCAGCAGCCGACGGAAACAGGGGGGGGAAAAACTGTTTTTT. This translates into CASSRRKQGGEKLFF.

This rearrangement joins TRBV27 to TRBJ1-1; possibly TRBD1 for D (5 bases). Deletions cut 5 bases from V and 7 bases from J, with 14 bases between. Germline-derived CDR1 and CDR2 are MNHEY and SMNVEV (reference sequence). The CDR3 length is 13 residues. The CDR3 loop is CASSDLGGGEAFF. The CDR3 bases are TGTGCCAGCAGTGACCTGGGGGGTGGTGAAGCTTTCTTT.

The V gene is TRBV5-1, the J gene TRBJ1-6; 8 nucleotides agree with TRBD1. Germline V gives CDR1 SGHRS, CDR2 YFSETQ. V trimming: 0 bases; J trimming: 4 bases; junction bases outside the gene matches: 12. The CDR3 covers 19 residues. CDR3 in amino acids: CASSLERTGKGLYNSPLHF. CDR3 bases: TGCGCCAGCAGCTTGGAAAGGACAGGGAAGGGGCTATATAATTCACCCCTCCACTTT.

The V call is TRBV19, the J call TRBJ1-5; D perhaps matches TRBD1 (6 bases). Germline CDR1 is LNHDA and CDR2 is SQIVND (reference sequence). This CDR3 is built from 15 residues. The germline V and J ends were trimmed by 6 bases and 5 bases, with 17 bases remaining between them. CDR3 bases: TGTGCCAGTAGCAAGCTCCGGGACAAAGATCAGCCCCAGCATTTT. Protein sequence: CASSKLRDKDQPQHF.

The chain carries TRBV15 and TRBJ2-1, with 7 bases that match TRBD1. The CDR3 loop spans 14 amino acids. Looked up from germline, CDR1 is LNHNV and CDR2 is YYDKDF (reference sequence). The trim removed 5 bases at V and 5 bases at J, leaving 6 bases unmatched. The DNA of the CDR3 is TGTGCCACCAGCCGAAGGGACAGAGACAATGAGCAGTTCTTC. Amino acid sequence: CATSRRDRDNEQFF.

The chain recombines TRBV18 with TRBJ2-2, with TRBD1 as a possible D gene (5 bases). Per the germline V gene, CDR1 is KGHSH and CDR2 is LQKENI. V was trimmed by 3 bases and J by 5 bases, leaving 13 bases between them. The CDR3 consists of 15 residues. CDR3 in DNA: TGTGCCAGCTCACCGCTAGGACATCAAACCGGGGAGCTGTTTTTT. It translates to CASSPLGHQTGELFF.

This clone has more than one count but fewer than ten. This chain joins TRBV18 and TRBJ2-1; TRBD2 aligns across 8 bases. V was clipped by 3 bases and J by 4 bases; unmatched bases: 5. The germline V gene has CDR1 KGHSH and CDR2 LQKENI. CDR3 size: 15 residues. DNA for the CDR3: TGTGCCAGCTCACCGGCGGGGGGTCCGTACAATGAGCAGTTCTTC. Translated, it gives CASSPAGGPYNEQFF.

J is TRBJ2-1 and V is TRBV11-2; 8 bases align to TRBD1. V shed 6 bases, J shed 4 bases, and the junction held 8 bases outside the gene matches. Germline CDR1 is SGHAT and CDR2 is FQNNGV. This CDR3 has 15 amino acids. The CDR3 nucleotides read TGTGCCAGCAGTTCCGGGACAGGTGTTTACAATGAGCAGTTCTTC. As protein: CASSSGTGVYNEQFF.

The rearrangement uses TRBV7-3 and TRBJ2-7; 10 bases fit TRBD1. The V and J ends lost 1 base and 6 bases, in that order; junction bases with no gene match: 3. Germline assignment: CDR1 SGHTA and CDR2 FQGTGA. The CDR3 length is 14 residues. As DNA, the CDR3 is TGTGCCAGCAGCTTAATGGGACAGGGGTCCGAGCAGTACTTC. Amino acids: CASSLMGQGSEQYF.

V and J are TRBV9 and TRBJ1-6; D is perhaps TRBD1 (6 bases). This CDR3 is built from 15 residues. V was clipped by 0 bases and J by 9 bases, with 13 bases between them. Germline V gene lookup returns CDR1 SGDLS and CDR2 YYNGEE. The CDR3, as DNA: TGTGCCAGCAGCGTAGGGGGGGGCGTATCTTCACCCCTCCACTTT. Translation gives CASSVGGGVSSPLHF.

The chain carries TRBV29-1 and TRBJ1-1; 7 nucleotides line up with TRBD1. The CDR3 extends over 14 amino acids. The V gene's germline CDR1 is SQVTM and CDR2 ANQGSEA. Unmatched junction bases numbered 7, after V lost 6 bases and J lost 0 bases. The CDR3 loop is CSVRPGQLNTEAFF. The CDR3 DNA follows: TGCAGCGTCCGACCGGGACAGCTGAACACTGAAGCTTTCTTT.

This clone was seen only a few times. CDR3 residues: CASSLDGGGTTDTQYF. The CDR3 bases are TGCGCCAGCAGCCTGGATGGGGGGGGTACCACAGATACGCAGTATTTT. The J gene is TRBJ2-3, the V gene TRBV5-1; 7 nucleotides match TRBD2. The J segment lost 2 bases and the V segment lost 4 bases, leaving 10 bases of the junction unmatched. This CDR3 contains 16 residues. Per the germline V gene, CDR1 is SGHRS and CDR2 is YFSETQ.

The chain recombines TRBV5-1 with TRBJ2-3; D is perhaps TRBD1 (5 bases). Between the trimmed V and J ends, which lost 0 bases and 5 bases, there was a span of 10 bases. The CDR3 consists of 14 residues. Germline CDR1 SGHRS, CDR2 YFSETQ. CDR3 sequence reads: CASSLGAGQDTQYF. CDR3 coding DNA: TGCGCCAGCAGCTTGGGGGCAGGGCAAGATACGCAGTATTTT.

V usage is TRBV12-3 or TRBV12-4 and J usage is TRBJ2-5; unclear D gene. Trimming stripped 2 bases from V and 5 bases from J, with 9 bases between. The CDR3 spans 13 residues. CDR3 nucleotides: TGTGCCAGCAGTTTACCCGCCGGGGAGACCCAGTACTTC. It codes for CASSLPAGETQYF.

This rearrangement joins TRBV18 to TRBJ1-2; D uncertain. The germline V gene has CDR1 KGHSH and CDR2 LQKENI. The CDR3 covers 13 residues. Trimming took 6 bases from V and 1 from J, leaving 9 bases between them. The CDR3 nucleotides are TGTGCCAGCTCGCCGAGTATTAACTATGGCTACACCTTC. Protein: CASSPSINYGYTF.

DNA for the CDR3: TGTGCCAGCAGCCCCTCCTCAGCCAGGGAAAATCAGCCCCAGCATTTT. The encoded protein is CASSPSSARENQPQHF. This sequence joins TRBV27 and TRBJ1-5; maybe TRBD1 (5 bases). Germline values: CDR1 MNHEY, CDR2 SMNVEV (reference sequence). Trimming left V 6 bases short and J 4 bases short, with 19 bases between. The CDR3 is 16 residues long.

J is TRBJ2-7 and V is TRBV5-8; D not certain. The length of the CDR3 is 13 residues. Germline CDR1 reads SGHTS; CDR2 reads YDEGEE. Trimming removed 2 bases at V and 3 bases at J, with 9 bases between. The CDR3: CASSFWQNYEQYF. In nucleotides, the CDR3 is TGTGCCAGCAGCTTCTGGCAGAACTACGAGCAGTACTTC.

The CDR3 spells CASSYSGGTDTQYF. The DNA of the CDR3 is TGTGCCAGCAGTTACTCGGGCGGCACAGATACGCAGTATTTT. V usage is TRBV6-5 and J usage is TRBJ2-3; D ambiguous. Trimming pared 0 bases from V and 1 base from J, leaving 5 bases between. The germline CDR1 and CDR2 sequences are MNHEY and SVGAGI. The CDR3 is 14 amino acids.

J is TRBJ1-4 and V is TRBV4-1; TRBD1 matches 9 bases. Germline CDR1 MGHRA, CDR2 YSYEKL. The CDR3 has 14 residues. Losses at the gene ends were 4 bases for V and 5 bases for J; bases not matched to a gene: 2. The CDR3 bases are TGCGCCAGCAGCCGGGGACAGGGAAATGAAAAACTGTTTTTT. Protein sequence: CASSRGQGNEKLFF.

This clone was detected only once. The chain joins TRBV24-1 to TRBJ1-5, with 10 bases lining up with TRBD1. The CDR3 has 14 amino acids. The ends lost 7 bases at V and 7 bases at J; junction bases unmatched: 6. Germline V CDR1 and CDR2: KGHDR, SFDVKD. The CDR3 nucleotides are TGTGCCACCAGAGGGACAGGGGTAGGGCAGCCCCAGCATTTT. As protein: CATRGTGVGQPQHF.

The chain employs TRBV6-1 and TRBJ2-3; D may be TRBD2 (5 bases). This CDR3 is built from 16 residues. Looked up from germline, CDR1 is MNHNS and CDR2 is SASEGT. Trimming removed 2 bases at V and 11 bases at J, with 23 bases between. The CDR3 is CASSEISGGGRGRQYF. The CDR3 coding sequence is TGTGCCAGCAGTGAAATATCAGGTGGTGGTCGTGGGAGGCAGTATTTT.

The chain joins TRBV19 to TRBJ1-1, with 10 bases aligning to TRBD1. The length of the CDR3 is 14 residues. The ends lost 9 bases at V and 10 bases at J; junction bases unmatched: 14. The germline V gene has CDR1 LNHDA and CDR2 SQIVND (reference sequence). The CDR3, as DNA: TGTGCCAGCAGGGGACAGGGGAATTGGGGAGTAGCTTTCTTT. It translates to CASRGQGNWGVAFF.

The chain has TRBV5-8 and TRBJ2-2; TRBD2 aligns across 8 bases. The germline V gene has CDR1 SGHTS and CDR2 YDEGEE. V shed 2 bases, J shed 4 bases, and the junction held 4 bases outside the gene matches. The CDR3 totals 15 residues. The CDR3 is CASSFGGASTGELFF. CDR3 coding DNA: TGTGCCAGCAGCTTCGGGGGGGCCAGCACCGGGGAGCTGTTTTTT.

This rearrangement joins TRBV6-5 to TRBJ2-7; TRBD1 agrees at 7 bases. The V segment lost 7 bases and the J segment 1 base; nucleotides outside the gene matches: 10. CDR3 length: 15 amino acids. Germline CDR1 reads MNHEY; CDR2 reads SVGAGI. The CDR3 coding sequence is TGTGCCAGCAACCAGGCCGGGACAGTTTCCTACGAGCAGTACTTC. Translation: CASNQAGTVSYEQYF.

CDR3 DNA sequence: TGTGCCAGCAGTTACTCGCTAACAGGGGGCGCCTATGGCTACACCTTC. It yields the protein CASSYSLTGGAYGYTF. The chain carries TRBV6-2 or TRBV6-3 and TRBJ1-2; the match to TRBD1 covers 9 bases. The CDR3 has 16 amino acids. Unmatched junction bases numbered 6, after V lost 0 bases and J lost 4 bases. Per germline, CDR1 MNHEY and CDR2 SVGEGT.

The chain combines TRBV29-1 with TRBJ2-2; maybe TRBD1 (5 bases). Germline V gives CDR1 SQVTM, CDR2 ANQGSEA. V lost 4 bases and J 4 bases, leaving 10 bases between the germline ends. The CDR3 totals 13 residues. CDR3 sequence (DNA): TGCAGCGTTGTAGCCAGGGTCACCGGGGAGCTGTTTTTT. Translated, it gives CSVVARVTGELFF.

V is TRBV9 and J is TRBJ2-5; D is unresolved. The germline V gene encodes CDR1 SGDLS and CDR2 YYNGEE. V was pared by 0 bases and J by 3 bases, with 6 bases between. The CDR3 totals 13 residues. Here the CDR3 reads CASSVGLKETQYF. The CDR3 DNA sequence: TGTGCCAGCAGCGTAGGACTGAAAGAGACCCAGTACTTC. Based on the CDR3 plus reference TRBV9 and TRBJ2-5, the full variable domain is DSGVTQTPKHLITATGQRVTLRCSPRSGDLSVYWYQQSLDQGLQFLIQYYNGEERAKGNILERFSAQQFPDLHSELNLSSLELGDSALYFCASSVGLKETQYFGPGTRLLVL.

V gene TRBV9 combines with J gene TRBJ1-5; possible D gene TRBD1, 6 bases. The germline CDR1 and CDR2 sequences are SGDLS and YYNGEE. CDR3 size: 13 residues. The V and J ends lost 4 bases and 5 bases respectively, with 10 bases between them. Here the CDR3 reads CASSPGGDQPQHF. DNA of the CDR3: TGTGCCAGCAGCCCGGGGGGCGATCAGCCCCAGCATTTT.